Listed below are T cell receptor beta chains from one sample, sequenced in a study of early T cells in non-severe SARS-CoV-2 infection. TCRdb called the 5' RACE reads again in MiXCR, with one record for every CDR3 protein. The sample includes about 60,000 distinct CDR3 sequences, 15% seen only once; the top ten take roughly 10%. Sample: whole blood, taken at baseline. The receptors were sampled from an adult who was a healthcare worker with PCR-confirmed SARS-CoV-2 infection or an uninfected control (not recorded which). Both conserved end residues are part of each CDR3. The D gene is left open where the match is weak. Some rows mark clone size as missing; the rest say once, few, many or name a class of expanded clone.

TRBV7-9	NA	TRBJ2-3	many	TGTGCCAGCAGCTTAGTTCTGCAACCGAGCACAGATACGCAGTATTTT	CASSLVLQPSTDTQYF
TRBV18	TRBD1	TRBJ1-5	once	TGTGCCAGCCGTAGGGGGACAGGGAGCAATCAGCCCCAGCATTTT	CASRRGTGSNQPQHF
TRBV6-1	TRBD1	TRBJ1-1	NA	TGTGCCAGCAGTGGAACCGGGACAGGGCTGGAGGAAGCTTTCTTT	CASSGTGTGLEEAFF
TRBV6-5	TRBD2	TRBJ2-1	NA	TGTGCCAGCAGTCCTACTAGCGGGAGCAGCAATGAGCAGTTCTTC	CASSPTSGSSNEQFF
TRBV6-5	TRBD2	TRBJ2-2	few	TGTGCCAGCAGTTCTTTTATAGCGGGAGGTGGGGAGCTGTTTTTT	CASSSFIAGGGELFF
TRBV28	NA	TRBJ1-3	many	TGTGCCAGCAGTTCCGGGACCCATCGGGGAAACACCATATATTTT	CASSSGTHRGNTIYF
TRBV7-2	TRBD1	TRBJ2-2	NA	TGTGCCAGCAGCGGAACGGGACAGACCGGGGAGCTGTTTTTT	CASSGTGQTGELFF
TRBV5-1	TRBD1	TRBJ2-1	NA	TGCGCCAGTTCACTGGGGACAGGATACAATGAGCAGTTCTTC	CASSLGTGYNEQFF
TRBV7-6	TRBD2	TRBJ2-2	few	TGTGCCAGCAGCCCCATAGCGGGGGGGCCGGTCGGGGAGCTGTTTTTT	CASSPIAGGPVGELFF
TRBV7-3	NA	TRBJ2-3	many	TGTGCCAGCAGTTCAACCGGGCTTACAGATACGCAGTATTTT	CASSSTGLTDTQYF
TRBV7-9	NA	TRBJ2-3	NA	TGTGCCAGCAGCTTAGCGGAGAGGGTTGGGTATTTT	CASSLAERVGYF